This T cell receptor beta chain was documented in a study of blood T cell repertoires in COVID-19. Across the whole study: Collection of acute and convalescent COVID-19 samples took place in the United States, Italy and Spain. Nucleic acid was either cDNA or gDNA, and it came from T cells, B-cell-depleted T cells, or PBMCs.

Germline-derived CDR1 and CDR2 are LNHDA and SQIVND (reference sequence). This CDR3 has 17 residues. After removal of 3 bases from V and 5 bases from J, the junction contained 15 bases not matched to a gene. Original data processing: Cell counts per sample came from amplifying reference gene primers. The repertoire was sequenced with immunoSEQ multiplex PCR; TCRdb's copy has only in-frame clones and lacks some. V and J calls and clone size follow that table, whereas D and trimming were derived from the DNA. The repertoire holds 84,000 or so clones, with around 92% as singletons. The chain joins TRBV19 to TRBJ2-5, with 7 positions matching TRBD1. Sequenced input: peripheral blood. The origin of this receptor is a woman in her fifties or sixties with active COVID-19. In nucleotides, the CDR3 is TGTGCCAGTAGTATGTCTGGGGACAGCTCTCTGGGGGAGACCCAGTACTTC. Protein product: CASSMSGDSSLGETQYF.